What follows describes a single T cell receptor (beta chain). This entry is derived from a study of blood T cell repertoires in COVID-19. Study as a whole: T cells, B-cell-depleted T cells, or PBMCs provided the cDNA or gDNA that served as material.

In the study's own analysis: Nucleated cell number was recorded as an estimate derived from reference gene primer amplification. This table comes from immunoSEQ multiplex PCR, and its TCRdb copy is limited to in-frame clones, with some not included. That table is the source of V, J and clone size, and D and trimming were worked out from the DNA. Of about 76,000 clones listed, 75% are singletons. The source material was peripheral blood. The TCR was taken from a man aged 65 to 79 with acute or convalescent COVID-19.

This CDR3 reads CASSQNRVGQPQHF. The DNA of the CDR3 is TGTGCCAGCAGCCAGAACAGGGTTGGTCAGCCCCAGCATTTT. This chain uses TRBV6-2 or TRBV6-3 with TRBJ1-5; a weak D match, TRBD1 (6 bases). The germline CDR1 and CDR2 sequences are MNHEY and SVGEGT. The CDR3 sequence is 14 residues long. V lost 6 bases, J lost 6 bases, and 15 bases lay in between.